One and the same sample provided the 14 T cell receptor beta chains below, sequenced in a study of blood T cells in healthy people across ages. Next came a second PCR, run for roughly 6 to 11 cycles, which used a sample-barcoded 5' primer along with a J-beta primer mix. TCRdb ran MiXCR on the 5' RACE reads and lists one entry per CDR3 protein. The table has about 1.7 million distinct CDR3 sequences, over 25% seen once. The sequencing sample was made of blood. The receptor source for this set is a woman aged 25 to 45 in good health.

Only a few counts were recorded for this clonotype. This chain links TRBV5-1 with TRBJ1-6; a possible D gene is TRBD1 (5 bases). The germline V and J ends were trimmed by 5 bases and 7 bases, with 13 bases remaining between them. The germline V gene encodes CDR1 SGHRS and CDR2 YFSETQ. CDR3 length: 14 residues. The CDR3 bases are TGCGCCAGCAGGTCAGGGACGCAGAATTCACCCCTCCACTTT. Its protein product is CASRSGTQNSPLHF.

CDR3 loop: CASSVEPGRSYEQYF. The CDR3 DNA sequence: TGTGCCAGCAGCGTAGAACCAGGGCGCTCCTACGAGCAGTACTTC. This chain uses TRBV9 with TRBJ2-7; maybe TRBD1 (5 bases). Trimming removed 0 bases at V and 0 bases at J, with 10 bases between. This CDR3 spans 15 amino acids. Germline V gene lookup returns CDR1 SGDLS and CDR2 YYNGEE.

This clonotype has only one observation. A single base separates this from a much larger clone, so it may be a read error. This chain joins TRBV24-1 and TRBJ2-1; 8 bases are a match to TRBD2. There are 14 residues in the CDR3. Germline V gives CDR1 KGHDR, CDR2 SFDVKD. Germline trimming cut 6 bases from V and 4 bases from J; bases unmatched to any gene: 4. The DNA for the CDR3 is TGTGCCACCAGTCTGACGGGAGGGTACAATGAGCAGTTCTTC. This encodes CATSLTGGYNEQFF.

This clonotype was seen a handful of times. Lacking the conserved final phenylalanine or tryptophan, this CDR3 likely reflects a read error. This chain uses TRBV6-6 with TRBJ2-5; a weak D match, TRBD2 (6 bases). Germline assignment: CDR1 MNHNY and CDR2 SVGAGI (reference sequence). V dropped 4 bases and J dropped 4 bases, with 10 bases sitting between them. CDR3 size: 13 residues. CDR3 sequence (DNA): TGTGCCAGCAGTTTGATCGGGGGAGAGACCCAGTACGTC. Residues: CASSLIGGETQYV.

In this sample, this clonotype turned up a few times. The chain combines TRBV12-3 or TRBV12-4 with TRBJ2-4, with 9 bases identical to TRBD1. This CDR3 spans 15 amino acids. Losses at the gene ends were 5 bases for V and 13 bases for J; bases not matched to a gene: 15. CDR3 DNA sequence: TGTGCCAGCAGTCTACCGGGACAGGGTAGTAATGAGCAGTACTTC. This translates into CASSLPGQGSNEQYF.

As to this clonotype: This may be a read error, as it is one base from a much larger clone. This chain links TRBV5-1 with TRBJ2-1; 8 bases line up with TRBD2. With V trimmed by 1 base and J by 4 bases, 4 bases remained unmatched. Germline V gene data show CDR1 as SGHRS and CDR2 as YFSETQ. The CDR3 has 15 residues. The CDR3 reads CASSLQLAVYNEQFF. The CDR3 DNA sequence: TGCGCCAGCAGCTTGCAACTAGCGGTATACAATGAGCAGTTCTTC.

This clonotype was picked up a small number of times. The CDR3 DNA reads as TGTGCCAGCAGCTTAGATCTTGGGGTGGGCACAGATACGCAGTATTTT. Encoded protein: CASSLDLGVGTDTQYF. The genes are TRBV11-2 and TRBJ2-3, with unresolved D. The CDR3 length is 16 residues. V gave up 0 bases and J gave up 1 base, with 11 bases separating them. Germline CDR1 SGHAT, CDR2 FQNNGV. Full variable domain (rest looked up from reference TRBV11-2 and TRBJ2-3): EAGVAQSPRYKIIEKRQSVAFWCNPISGHATLYWYQQILGQGPKLLIQFQNNGVVDDSQLPKDRFSAERLKGVDSTLKIQPAKLEDSAVYLCASSLDLGVGTDTQYFGPGTRLTVL.

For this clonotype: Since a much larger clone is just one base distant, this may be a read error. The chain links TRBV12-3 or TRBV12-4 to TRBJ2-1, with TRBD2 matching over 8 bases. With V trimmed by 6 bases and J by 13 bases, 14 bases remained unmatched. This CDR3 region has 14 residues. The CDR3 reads CASRVKLAGNIQFF. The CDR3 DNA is TGTGCCAGCAGGGTGAAGTTAGCGGGAAACATTCAGTTCTTC.

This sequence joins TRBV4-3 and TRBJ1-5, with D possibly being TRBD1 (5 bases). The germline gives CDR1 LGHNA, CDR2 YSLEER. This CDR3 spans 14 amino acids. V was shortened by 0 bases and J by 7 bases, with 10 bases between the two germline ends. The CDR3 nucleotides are TGCGCCAGCAGCCAAGAGGCAGGGTGGCAGCCCCAGCATTTT. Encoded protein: CASSQEAGWQPQHF.

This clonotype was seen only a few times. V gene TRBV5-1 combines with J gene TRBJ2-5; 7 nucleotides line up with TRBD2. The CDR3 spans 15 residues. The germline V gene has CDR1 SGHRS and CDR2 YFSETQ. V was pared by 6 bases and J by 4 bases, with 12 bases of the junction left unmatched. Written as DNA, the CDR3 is TGCGCCAGCAATTCTGCCGTGAGCGGGGCAGAGACCCAGTACTTC. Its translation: CASNSAVSGAETQYF.

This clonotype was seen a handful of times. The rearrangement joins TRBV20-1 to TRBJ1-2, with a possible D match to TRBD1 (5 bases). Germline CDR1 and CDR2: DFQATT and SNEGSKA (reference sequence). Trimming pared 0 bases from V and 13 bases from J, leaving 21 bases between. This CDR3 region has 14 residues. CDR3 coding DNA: TGCAGTGCTAGAGAAGGGGCGGTAGGGCCCGGAGGCACCTTC. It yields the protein CSAREGAVGPGGTF.

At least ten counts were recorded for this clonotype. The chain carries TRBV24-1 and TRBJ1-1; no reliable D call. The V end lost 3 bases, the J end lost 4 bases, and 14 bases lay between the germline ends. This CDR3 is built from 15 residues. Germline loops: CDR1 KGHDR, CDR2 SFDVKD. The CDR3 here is CATSDPSVGGTEAFF. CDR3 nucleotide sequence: TGTGCCACCAGTGATCCGTCCGTTGGAGGCACTGAAGCTTTCTTT.

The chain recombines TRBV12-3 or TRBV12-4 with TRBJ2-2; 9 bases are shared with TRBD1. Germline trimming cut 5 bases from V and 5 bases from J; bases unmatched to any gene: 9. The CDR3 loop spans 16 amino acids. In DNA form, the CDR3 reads TGTGCCAGCAGTCGTACAGGGGGCGCAAGTACCGGGGAGCTGTTTTTT. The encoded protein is CASSRTGGASTGELFF.

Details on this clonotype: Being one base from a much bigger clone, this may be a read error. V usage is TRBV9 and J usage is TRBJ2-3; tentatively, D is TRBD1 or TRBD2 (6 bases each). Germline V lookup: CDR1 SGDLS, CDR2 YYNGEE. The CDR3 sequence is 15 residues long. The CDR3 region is CAGSVESGGGDTQYF. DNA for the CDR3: TGTGCCGGCAGCGTAGAGAGCGGAGGGGGAGATACGCAGTATTTT.